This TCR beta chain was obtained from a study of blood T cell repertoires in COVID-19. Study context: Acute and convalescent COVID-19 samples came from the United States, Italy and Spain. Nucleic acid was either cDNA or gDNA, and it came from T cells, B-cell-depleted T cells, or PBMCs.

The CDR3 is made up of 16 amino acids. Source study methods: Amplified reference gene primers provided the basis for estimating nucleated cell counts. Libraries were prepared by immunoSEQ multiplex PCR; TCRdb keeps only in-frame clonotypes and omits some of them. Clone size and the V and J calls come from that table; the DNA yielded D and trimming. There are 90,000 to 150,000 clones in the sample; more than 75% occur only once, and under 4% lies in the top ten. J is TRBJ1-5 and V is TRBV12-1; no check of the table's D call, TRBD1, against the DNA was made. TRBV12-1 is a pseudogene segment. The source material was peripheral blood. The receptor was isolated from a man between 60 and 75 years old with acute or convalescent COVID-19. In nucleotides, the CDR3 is TGTGCCAGCAGCTCCGGGACAGGGAAGGACAATCAGCCCCAGCATTTT. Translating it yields CASSSGTGKDNQPQHF.